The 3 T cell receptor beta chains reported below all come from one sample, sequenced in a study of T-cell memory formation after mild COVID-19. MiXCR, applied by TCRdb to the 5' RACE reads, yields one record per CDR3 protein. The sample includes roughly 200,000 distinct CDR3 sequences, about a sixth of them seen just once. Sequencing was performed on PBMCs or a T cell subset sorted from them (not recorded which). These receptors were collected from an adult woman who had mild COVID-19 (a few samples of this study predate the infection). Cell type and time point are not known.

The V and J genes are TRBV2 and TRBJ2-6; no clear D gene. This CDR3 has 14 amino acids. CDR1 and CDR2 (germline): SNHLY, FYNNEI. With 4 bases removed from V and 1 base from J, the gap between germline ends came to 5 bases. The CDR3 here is CASSAESGANVLTF. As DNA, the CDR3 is TGTGCCAGCAGTGCAGAATCTGGGGCCAACGTCCTGACTTTC.

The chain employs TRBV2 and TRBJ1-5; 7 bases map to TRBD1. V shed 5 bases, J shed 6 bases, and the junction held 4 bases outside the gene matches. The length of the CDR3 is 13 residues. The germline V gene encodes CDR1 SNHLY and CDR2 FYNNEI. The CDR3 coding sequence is TGTGCCAGCAGTCAGGACAGGCGTCAGCCCCAGCATTTT. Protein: CASSQDRRQPQHF.

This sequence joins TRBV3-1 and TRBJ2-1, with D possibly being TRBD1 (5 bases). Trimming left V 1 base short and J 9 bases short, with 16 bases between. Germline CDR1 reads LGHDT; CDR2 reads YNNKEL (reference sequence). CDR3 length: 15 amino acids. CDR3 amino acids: CASSQGAGPQGEQFF. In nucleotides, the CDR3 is TGTGCCAGCAGCCAAGGTGCAGGGCCCCAGGGTGAGCAGTTCTTC.